One T cell receptor beta chain is described in this entry. The data were taken from a study of blood T cells in healthy people across ages. A second PCR of about 7 to 12 cycles used a sample-barcoded 5' primer and a J-beta primer mix. MiXCR was run by TCRdb on the 5' RACE reads, yielding one entry per CDR3 protein. The table includes 1.5 million to 1.9 million distinct CDR3 sequences, approximately 43% detected once. The CDR3 loop spans 11 amino acids. Germline CDR1 and CDR2: DFQATT and SNEGSKA (reference sequence). Sample: blood. This chain joins TRBV20-1 and TRBJ2-4; D unclear. The DNA end is more similar to TRBJ2-7, so the J call may be wrong. The clonotype originates from a woman aged 18 to 35 in good health. The CDR3 bases are TGCAGTGCTAGAGCCCCCCGCGAGCAGTACTTC. This translates into CSARAPREQYF.